Below are 7 T cell receptor beta chains sequenced from a single sample in a study of control samples from healthy donors and cancer patients. The data were produced by immunoSEQ multiplex PCR, yet TCRdb's version contains in-frame clones alone and is incomplete. This sample has some 140,000 clones; roughly 94% occur once, and the top ten carry more than 13%. The sequenced sample consisted of PBMCs. The receptors originated from a man between 60 and 75 years old with colorectal cancer.

The genes are TRBV7-8 and TRBJ1-5; no reliable D call. Germline V gene lookup returns CDR1 SGHVS and CDR2 FQNEAQ. V lost 1 base, J lost 1 base, and 11 bases lay in between. This CDR3 is 16 amino acids long. Here the CDR3 DNA reads TGTGCCAGCAGCTTAGGAGAGGGTCAGAGCAATCAGCCCCAGCATTTT. Its translation is CASSLGEGQSNQPQHF. The full variable domain, its missing parts supplied by reference TRBV7-8 and TRBJ1-5, is GAGVSQSPRYKVAKRGQDVALRCDPISGHVSLFWYQQALGQGPEFLTYFQNEAQLDKSGLPSDRFFAERPEGSVSTLKIQRTQQEDSAVYLCASSLGEGQSNQPQHFGDGTRLSIL.

The V call is TRBV3-1 (or the pseudogene TRBV3-2), the J call TRBJ1-5; D unresolved. There are 15 residues in the CDR3. Germline-derived CDR1 and CDR2 are LGHDT and YNNKEL (reference sequence). V gave up 0 bases and J gave up 4 bases, with 10 bases separating them. In nucleotides, the CDR3 is TGTGCCAGCAGCCAAGAGGGCGGGCAGAATCAGCCCCAGCATTTT. Encoded protein: CASSQEGGQNQPQHF.

This clone was counted between two and nine times. V gene TRBV24-1 combines with J gene TRBJ2-1; 7 nucleotides agree with TRBD2. Looked up from germline, CDR1 is KGHDR and CDR2 is SFDVKD. The CDR3 contains 13 residues. Unmatched junction bases numbered 6, after V lost 9 bases and J lost 5 bases. The CDR3 here is CATRGVGHNEQFF. CDR3 nucleotides: TGTGCCACCCGGGGGGTCGGTCACAATGAGCAGTTCTTC.

For the CDR3, the DNA is TGCGCCAGCAGCTTTGGACACCCGAACACCGGGGAGCTGTTTTTT. Protein: CASSFGHPNTGELFF. This rearrangement joins TRBV5-1 to TRBJ2-2, with a possible D match to TRBD1 (5 bases). Trimming cost V 2 bases and J 0 bases, with 8 bases left between them. CDR3 size: 15 residues. Germline CDR1 is SGHRS and CDR2 is YFSETQ.

The chain recombines TRBV7-2 with TRBJ1-2; 8 nucleotides match TRBD1. The CDR3 sequence is 14 residues long. J gave up 7 bases and V 7 bases, and 11 bases lay outside the gene matches. Germline V lookup: CDR1 SGHTA, CDR2 FQGNSA. DNA for the CDR3: TGTGCCAGCACAGAGACAGGGGATCGGGCTGGCTACACCTTC. It encodes CASTETGDRAGYTF.

The chain links TRBV6-5 to TRBJ2-2; possibly TRBD1 for D (7 bases). Germline CDR1 and CDR2: MNHEY and SVGAGI. This CDR3 is built from 12 residues. The CDR3 loop is CQGGPNTGELFF. In nucleotides, the CDR3 is TGTCAGGGGGGCCCGAACACCGGGGAGCTGTTTTTT.

This rearrangement joins TRBV19 to TRBJ1-1, with D tentatively TRBD1 (5 bases). Germline lookup yields CDR1 LNHDA and CDR2 SQIVND (reference sequence). The CDR3 consists of 15 residues. Trimming took off 7 bases at V and 0 bases at J, with 15 bases between the two ends. The CDR3 coding sequence is TGTGCCAGTACTTCCTCCGGGGGAGTGAACACTGAAGCTTTCTTT. As protein: CASTSSGGVNTEAFF.